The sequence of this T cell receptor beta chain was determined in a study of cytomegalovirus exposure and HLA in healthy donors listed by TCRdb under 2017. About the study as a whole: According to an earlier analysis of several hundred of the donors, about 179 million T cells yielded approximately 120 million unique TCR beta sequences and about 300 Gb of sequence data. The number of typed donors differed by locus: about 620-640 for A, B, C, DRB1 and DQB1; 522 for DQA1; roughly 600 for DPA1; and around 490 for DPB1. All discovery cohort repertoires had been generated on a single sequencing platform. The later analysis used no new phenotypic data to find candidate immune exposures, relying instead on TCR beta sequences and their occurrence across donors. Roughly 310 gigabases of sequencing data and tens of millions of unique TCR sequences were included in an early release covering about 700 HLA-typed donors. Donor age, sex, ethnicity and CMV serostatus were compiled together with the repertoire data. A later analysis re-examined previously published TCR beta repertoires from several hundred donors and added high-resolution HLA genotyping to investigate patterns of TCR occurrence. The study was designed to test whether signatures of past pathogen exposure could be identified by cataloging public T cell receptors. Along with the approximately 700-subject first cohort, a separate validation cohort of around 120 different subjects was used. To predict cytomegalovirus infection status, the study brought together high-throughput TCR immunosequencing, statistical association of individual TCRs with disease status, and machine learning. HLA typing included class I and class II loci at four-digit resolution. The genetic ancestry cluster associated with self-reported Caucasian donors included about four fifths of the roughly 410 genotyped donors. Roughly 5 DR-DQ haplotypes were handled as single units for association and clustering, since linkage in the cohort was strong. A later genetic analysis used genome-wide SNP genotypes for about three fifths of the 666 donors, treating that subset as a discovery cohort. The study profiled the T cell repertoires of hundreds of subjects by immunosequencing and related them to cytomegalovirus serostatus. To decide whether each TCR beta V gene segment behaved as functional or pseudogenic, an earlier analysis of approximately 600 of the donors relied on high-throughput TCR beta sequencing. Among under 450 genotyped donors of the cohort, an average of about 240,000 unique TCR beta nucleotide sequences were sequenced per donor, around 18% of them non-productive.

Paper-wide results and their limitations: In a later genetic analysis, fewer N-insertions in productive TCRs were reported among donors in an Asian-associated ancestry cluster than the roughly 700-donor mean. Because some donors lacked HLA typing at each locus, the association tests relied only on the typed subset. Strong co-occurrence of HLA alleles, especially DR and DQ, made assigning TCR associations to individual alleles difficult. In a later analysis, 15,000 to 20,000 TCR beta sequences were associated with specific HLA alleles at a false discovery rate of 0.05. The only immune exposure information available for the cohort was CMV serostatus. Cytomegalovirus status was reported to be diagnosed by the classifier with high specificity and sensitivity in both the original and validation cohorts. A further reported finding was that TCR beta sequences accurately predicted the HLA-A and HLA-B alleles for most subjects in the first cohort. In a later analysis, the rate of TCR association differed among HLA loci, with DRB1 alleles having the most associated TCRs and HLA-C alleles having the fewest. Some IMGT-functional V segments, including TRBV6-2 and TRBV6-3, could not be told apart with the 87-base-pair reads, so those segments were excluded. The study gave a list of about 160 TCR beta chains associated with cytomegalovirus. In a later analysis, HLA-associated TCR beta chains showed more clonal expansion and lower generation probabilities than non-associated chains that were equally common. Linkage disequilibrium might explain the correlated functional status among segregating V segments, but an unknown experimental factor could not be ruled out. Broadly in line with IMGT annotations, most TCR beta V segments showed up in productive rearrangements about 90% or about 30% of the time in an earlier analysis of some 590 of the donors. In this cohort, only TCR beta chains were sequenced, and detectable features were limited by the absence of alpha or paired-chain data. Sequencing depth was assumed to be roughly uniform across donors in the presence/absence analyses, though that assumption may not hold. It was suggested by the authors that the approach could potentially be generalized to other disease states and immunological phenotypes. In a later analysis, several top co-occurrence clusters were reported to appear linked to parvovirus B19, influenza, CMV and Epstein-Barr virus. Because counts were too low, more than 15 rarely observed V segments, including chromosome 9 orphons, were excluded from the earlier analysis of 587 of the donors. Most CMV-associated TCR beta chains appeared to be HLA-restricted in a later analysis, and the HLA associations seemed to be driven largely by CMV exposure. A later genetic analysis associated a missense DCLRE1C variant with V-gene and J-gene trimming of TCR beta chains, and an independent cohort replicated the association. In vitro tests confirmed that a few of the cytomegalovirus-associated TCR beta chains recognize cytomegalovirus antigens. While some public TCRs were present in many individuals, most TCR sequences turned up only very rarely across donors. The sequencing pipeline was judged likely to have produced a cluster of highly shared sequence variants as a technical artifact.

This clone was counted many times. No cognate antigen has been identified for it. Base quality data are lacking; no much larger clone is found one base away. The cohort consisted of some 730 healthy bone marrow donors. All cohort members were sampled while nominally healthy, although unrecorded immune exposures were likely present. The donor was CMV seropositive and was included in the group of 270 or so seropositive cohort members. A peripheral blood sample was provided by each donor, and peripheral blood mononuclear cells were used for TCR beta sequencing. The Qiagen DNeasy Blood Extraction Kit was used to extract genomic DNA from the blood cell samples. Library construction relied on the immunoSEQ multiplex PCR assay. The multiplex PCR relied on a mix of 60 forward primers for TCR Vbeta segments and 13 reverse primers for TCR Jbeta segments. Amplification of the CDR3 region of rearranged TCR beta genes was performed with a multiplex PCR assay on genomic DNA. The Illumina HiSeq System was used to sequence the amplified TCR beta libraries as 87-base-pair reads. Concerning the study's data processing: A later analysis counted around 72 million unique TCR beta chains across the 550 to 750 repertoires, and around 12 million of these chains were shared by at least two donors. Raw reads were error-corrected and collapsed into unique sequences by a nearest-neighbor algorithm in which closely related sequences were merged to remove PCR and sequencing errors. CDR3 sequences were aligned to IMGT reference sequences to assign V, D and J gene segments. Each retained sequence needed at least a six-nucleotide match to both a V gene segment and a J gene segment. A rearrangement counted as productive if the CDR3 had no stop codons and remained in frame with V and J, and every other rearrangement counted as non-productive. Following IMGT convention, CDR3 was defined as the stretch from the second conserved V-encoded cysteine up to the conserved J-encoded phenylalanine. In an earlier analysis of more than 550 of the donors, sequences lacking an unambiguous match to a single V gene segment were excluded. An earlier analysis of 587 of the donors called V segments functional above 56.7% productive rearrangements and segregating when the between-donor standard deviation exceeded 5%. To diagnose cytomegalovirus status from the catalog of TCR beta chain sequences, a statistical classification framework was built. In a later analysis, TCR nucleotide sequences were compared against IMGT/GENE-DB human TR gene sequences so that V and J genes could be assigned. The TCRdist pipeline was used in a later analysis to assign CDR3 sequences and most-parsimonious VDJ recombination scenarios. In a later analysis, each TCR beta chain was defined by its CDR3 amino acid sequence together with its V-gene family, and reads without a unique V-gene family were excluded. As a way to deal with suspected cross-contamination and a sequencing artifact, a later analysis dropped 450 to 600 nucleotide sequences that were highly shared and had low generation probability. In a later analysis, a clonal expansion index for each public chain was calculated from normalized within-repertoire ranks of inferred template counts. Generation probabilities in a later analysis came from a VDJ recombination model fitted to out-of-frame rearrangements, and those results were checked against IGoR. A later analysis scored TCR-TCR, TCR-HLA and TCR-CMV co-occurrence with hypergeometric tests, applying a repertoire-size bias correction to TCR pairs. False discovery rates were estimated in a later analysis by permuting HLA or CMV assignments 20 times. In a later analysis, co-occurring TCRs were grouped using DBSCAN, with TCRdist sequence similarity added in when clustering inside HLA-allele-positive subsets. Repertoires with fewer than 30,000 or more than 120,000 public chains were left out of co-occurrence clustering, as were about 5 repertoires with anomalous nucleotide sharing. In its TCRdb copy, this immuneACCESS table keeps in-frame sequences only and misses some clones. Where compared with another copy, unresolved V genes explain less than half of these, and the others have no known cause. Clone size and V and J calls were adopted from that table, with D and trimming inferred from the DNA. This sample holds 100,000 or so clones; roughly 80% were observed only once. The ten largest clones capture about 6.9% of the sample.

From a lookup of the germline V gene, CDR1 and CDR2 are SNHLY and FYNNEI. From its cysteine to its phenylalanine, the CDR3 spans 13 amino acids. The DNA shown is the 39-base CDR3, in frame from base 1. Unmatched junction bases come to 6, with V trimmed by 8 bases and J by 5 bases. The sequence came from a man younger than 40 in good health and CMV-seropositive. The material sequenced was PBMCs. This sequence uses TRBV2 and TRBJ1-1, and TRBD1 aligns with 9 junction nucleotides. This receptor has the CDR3 CASESGTGTEAFF. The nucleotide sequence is TGTGCCAGCGAGTCAGGGACAGGGACTGAAGCTTTCTTT.